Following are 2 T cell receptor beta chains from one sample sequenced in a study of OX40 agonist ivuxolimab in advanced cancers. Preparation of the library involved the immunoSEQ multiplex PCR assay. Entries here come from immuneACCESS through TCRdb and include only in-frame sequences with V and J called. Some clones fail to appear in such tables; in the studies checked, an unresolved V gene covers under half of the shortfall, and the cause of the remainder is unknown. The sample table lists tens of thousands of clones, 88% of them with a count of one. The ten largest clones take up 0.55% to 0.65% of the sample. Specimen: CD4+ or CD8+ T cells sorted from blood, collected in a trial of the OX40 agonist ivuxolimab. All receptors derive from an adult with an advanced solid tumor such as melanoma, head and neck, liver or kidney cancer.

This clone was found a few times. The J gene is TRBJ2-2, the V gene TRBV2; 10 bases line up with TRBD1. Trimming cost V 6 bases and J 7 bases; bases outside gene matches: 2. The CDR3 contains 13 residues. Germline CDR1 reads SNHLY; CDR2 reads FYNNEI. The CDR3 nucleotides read TGTGCCAGCAGGACAGGGGGCGTCGGGGAGCTGTTTTTT. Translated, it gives CASRTGGVGELFF. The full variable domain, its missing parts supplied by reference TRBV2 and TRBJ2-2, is EPEVTQTPSHQVTQMGQEVILRCVPISNHLYFYWYRQILGQKVEFLVSFYNNEISEKSEIFDDQFSVERPDGSNFTLKIRSTKLEDSAMYFCASRTGGVGELFFGEGSRLTVL.

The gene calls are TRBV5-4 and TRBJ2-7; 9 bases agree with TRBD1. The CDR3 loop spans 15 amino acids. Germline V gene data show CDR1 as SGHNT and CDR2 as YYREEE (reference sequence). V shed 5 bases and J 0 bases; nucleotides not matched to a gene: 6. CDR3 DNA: TGTGCCAGCAGACCGGACAGGGGAGCCTCCTACGAGCAGTACTTC. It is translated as CASRPDRGASYEQYF.